Here is one T cell receptor (beta chain) with its context. Original methodology: Estimation of nucleated cell counts was performed using reference gene primer amplification. TCRdb keeps only in-frame clones here, not all; method: immunoSEQ multiplex PCR. D and trimming were read from the DNA, whereas the V and J calls and clone size are those reported in that table. This sample yields over 150,000 clones, of which about 90% are seen a single time; over 0.45% belongs to the top ten. The data are from a study of blood T cell repertoires in COVID-19. As for the study in general: Acute and convalescent COVID-19 specimens originated in the United States, Italy and Spain. In each case, the material was cDNA or gDNA derived from T cells, B-cell-depleted T cells, or PBMCs.

CDR1 and CDR2 (germline): MDHEN, SYDVKM. The V end lost 2 bases, the J end lost 2 bases, and 9 bases lay between the germline ends. CDR3 length: 14 amino acids. The chain has TRBV28 and TRBJ1-2, with D tentatively TRBD1 (5 bases). The clonotype comes from a man aged 50 to 60 with acute or convalescent COVID-19. The sequenced material came from peripheral blood. The CDR3 protein is CASSLDAGNYGYTF. CDR3 sequence (DNA): TGTGCCAGCAGTTTAGACGCAGGGAACTATGGCTACACCTTC.